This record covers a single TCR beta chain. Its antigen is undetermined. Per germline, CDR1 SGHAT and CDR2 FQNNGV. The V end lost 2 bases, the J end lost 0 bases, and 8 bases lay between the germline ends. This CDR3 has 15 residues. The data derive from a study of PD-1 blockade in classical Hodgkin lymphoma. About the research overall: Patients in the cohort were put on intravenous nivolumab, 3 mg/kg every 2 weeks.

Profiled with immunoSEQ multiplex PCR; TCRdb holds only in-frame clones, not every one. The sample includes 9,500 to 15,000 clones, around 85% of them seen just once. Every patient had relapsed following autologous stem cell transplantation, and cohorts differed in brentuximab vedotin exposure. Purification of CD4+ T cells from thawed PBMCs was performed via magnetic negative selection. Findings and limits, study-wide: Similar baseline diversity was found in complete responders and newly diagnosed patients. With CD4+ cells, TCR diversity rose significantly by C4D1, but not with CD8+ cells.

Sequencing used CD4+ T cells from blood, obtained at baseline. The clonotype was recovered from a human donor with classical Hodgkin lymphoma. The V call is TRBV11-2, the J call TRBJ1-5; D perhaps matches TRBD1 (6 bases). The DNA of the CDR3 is TGTGCCAGCAGCTTAAGGGGGGCTAGCAATCAGCCCCAGCATTTT. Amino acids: CASSLRGASNQPQHF. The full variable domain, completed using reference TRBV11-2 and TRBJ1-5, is EAGVAQSPRYKIIEKRQSVAFWCNPISGHATLYWYQQILGQGPKLLIQFQNNGVVDDSQLPKDRFSAERLKGVDSTLKIQPAKLEDSAVYLCASSLRGASNQPQHFGDGTRLSIL.